The sequence of this T cell receptor (beta chain) was determined in a study of CD8 T cells in Susac syndrome. Comment on this clonotype: What it binds is not known.

The germline V gene has CDR1 SQVTM and CDR2 ANQGSEA. The CDR3 extends over 11 amino acids. V gave up 7 bases and J gave up 6 bases, with 10 bases separating them. Sequencing of TCR beta, carried out with a high-throughput approach, was applied to CD8+ and CD4+ T cells from the blood. An input of about 0.45 to 1 ug of RNA was subjected to reverse transcription using random hexamers. The immunoSEQ assay covered 54 Vbeta and 13 Jbeta segments for CDR3. From the immunoSEQ multiplex PCR reads, TCRdb called clonotypes with MiXCR, one entry per CDR3 protein. The data hold some 120,000 distinct CDR3 sequences, with 90% to 95% observed a single time. General study results and limits: It was acknowledged by the study that relatively few individuals were included in its TCR sequencing and HLA analysis.

The specimen sequenced was CD8+ T cells from PBMCs. The genes are TRBV29-1 and TRBJ2-1; D call uncertain. The receptor was isolated from a human donor with multiple sclerosis. The CDR3 nucleotides read TGCAGCGCACGAACGCTCAATGAGCAGTTCTTC. Its translation is CSARTLNEQFF.